A single sample gave rise to the 26 T cell receptor beta chains below, sequenced in a study of identifying expanded T cells in peripheral blood. TCRdb keeps only in-frame clones here, not all; method: immunoSEQ multiplex PCR. The sample consists of around 81,000 clones, approximately 85% of them appearing once. The sequenced sample consisted of blood. Every receptor here comes from a person between 18 and 75 years old in good health.

The V call is TRBV25-1, the J call TRBJ2-5; a possible D gene is TRBD2 (6 bases). The CDR3 consists of 13 residues. The V end was cut by 2 bases, the J end by 4 bases, with 8 bases between. Germline assignment: CDR1 MGHDK and CDR2 SYGVNS. The CDR3 nucleotides read TGTGCCAGCAGTGAAGAGGGAGGAGAGACCCAGTACTTC. This codes for CASSEEGGETQYF.

This chain links TRBV2 with TRBJ2-1; 8 nucleotides line up with TRBD1. Germline V gene sequence: CDR1 SNHLY, CDR2 FYNNEI. V shed 8 bases and J 5 bases; nucleotides not matched to a gene: 11. CDR3 length equals 15 residues. The CDR3 region has the DNA TGTGCCAGCGTATGGGCGGCGACAGGGGACAATGAGCAGTTCTTC. Translated, it gives CASVWAATGDNEQFF.

V gene TRBV30 combines with J gene TRBJ1-1; 10 nucleotides align to TRBD1. V trimming: 5 bases; J trimming: 10 bases; junction bases outside the gene matches: 16. This CDR3 comprises 15 residues. Per the germline V gene, CDR1 is GTSNPN and CDR2 is SVGIG (reference sequence). The DNA for the CDR3 is TGTGCCTGGGACAAAGGGGACAGGGGCCTTAGGGGAGCTTTCTTT. Its translation is CAWDKGDRGLRGAFF. Based on the CDR3 plus reference TRBV30 and TRBJ1-1, the full variable domain is SQTIHQWPATLVQPVGSPLSLECTVEGTSNPNLYWYRQAAGRGLQLLFYSVGIGQISSEVPQNLSASRPQDRQFILSSKKLLLSDSGFYLCAWDKGDRGLRGAFFGQGTRLTVV.

This clone was recorded a few times. This sequence joins TRBV2 and TRBJ1-6; D gene uncertain. The CDR3 is made up of 14 amino acids. The V and J ends lost 6 bases and 3 bases respectively, with 9 bases between them. The germline CDR1 and CDR2 sequences are SNHLY and FYNNEI. The CDR3 sequence: CASSERVYNSPLHF. The DNA of the CDR3 is TGTGCCAGCAGCGAACGGGTCTATAATTCACCCCTCCACTTT.

The chain has TRBV6-1 and TRBJ1-3; tentatively, D is TRBD1 (5 bases). The CDR3 is 17 amino acids. Germline loops: CDR1 MNHNS, CDR2 SASEGT. Trimming took 3 bases from V and 4 from J, leaving 19 bases between them. The CDR3 is CASSEVAPGLGGNTIYF. As DNA, the CDR3 is TGTGCCAGCAGTGAGGTGGCGCCAGGGCTCGGGGGAAACACCATATATTTT.

The gene calls are TRBV9 and TRBJ2-5, with a weak D call TRBD2 (5 bases). The CDR3 spans 13 residues. Germline loops: CDR1 SGDLS, CDR2 YYNGEE. Trimming shortened V by 1 base and J by 2 bases, and 6 bases separated the two germline ends. CDR3 in amino acids: CASSVSGQETQYF. The CDR3, as DNA: TGTGCCAGCAGCGTAAGCGGACAAGAGACCCAGTACTTC.

This clone appeared a few times. V gene TRBV11-3 combines with J gene TRBJ1-1; D gene unclear. The germline CDR1 and CDR2 sequences are SGHNT and YENEEA. The germline V and J ends were trimmed by 0 bases and 0 bases, with 17 bases remaining between them. The CDR3 runs to 18 residues. This CDR3 is CASSLDQSGSGVNTEAFF. The DNA for the CDR3 is TGTGCCAGCAGCTTAGATCAGTCCGGGTCGGGTGTGAACACTGAAGCTTTCTTT.

V gene TRBV5-4 combines with J gene TRBJ1-1; D unresolved. The germline gives CDR1 SGHNT, CDR2 YYREEE (reference sequence). The ends were cut back, 1 base at V and 2 bases at J, with 6 bases in the middle. There are 13 residues in the CDR3. The CDR3 DNA reads as TGTGCCAGCAGCTTGTACCCTAACACTGAAGCTTTCTTT. Protein sequence: CASSLYPNTEAFF.

This clone was picked up one time. This sequence joins TRBV7-9 and TRBJ1-4; D remains unclear. CDR3 length: 16 amino acids. V gave up 5 bases and J gave up 5 bases, with 18 bases separating them. Per germline, CDR1 SEHNR and CDR2 FQNEAQ (reference sequence). The CDR3 nucleotides read TGTGCCAGCAGCCTCCAACAAGGGCGAACGAATGAAAAACTGTTTTTT. Protein product: CASSLQQGRTNEKLFF.

The gene calls are TRBV6-6 and TRBJ2-5, with D hard to call. Trimming took off 6 bases at V and 1 base at J, with 9 bases between the two ends. This CDR3 is 13 amino acids long. Germline loops: CDR1 MNHNY, CDR2 SVGAGI (reference sequence). In nucleotides, the CDR3 is TGTGCCAGCAGATTCTCGCCCCAAGAGACCCAGTACTTC. Translation: CASRFSPQETQYF.

The chain joins TRBV10-2 to TRBJ2-3; 7 bases fit TRBD2. V shed 6 bases, J shed 4 bases, and the junction held 13 bases outside the gene matches. Germline CDR1 is WSHSY and CDR2 is SAAADI. This CDR3 is 16 amino acids long. CDR3 sequence reads: CASRRLAEGVPDTQYF. The DNA for the CDR3 is TGCGCCAGCAGAAGACTAGCAGAGGGTGTGCCAGATACGCAGTATTTT.

This chain connects TRBV7-9 to TRBJ2-7; D possibly corresponds to TRBD1 (5 bases). CDR1 and CDR2 (germline): SEHNR, FQNEAQ (reference sequence). V was clipped by 1 base and J by 7 bases, with 11 bases between them. This CDR3 is 13 amino acids long. The CDR3, as DNA: TGTGCCAGCAGCTTAGAAACAGCAGGGGAGCAGTACTTC. Translated: CASSLETAGEQYF.

V gene TRBV7-8 combines with J gene TRBJ2-7; a weak D match, TRBD1 (6 bases). The germline V gene encodes CDR1 SGHVS and CDR2 FQNEAQ. The V end lost 2 bases, the J end lost 1 base, and 12 bases lay between the germline ends. The CDR3 has 15 amino acids. CDR3 sequence: CASSLTADRSYEQYF. DNA of the CDR3: TGTGCCAGCAGCTTAACTGCTGACAGGTCCTACGAGCAGTACTTC.

Worth noting for this clone: A junction end diverges from the germline sequence, so it may reflect a read error. The chain combines TRBV27 with TRBJ2-4; 9 bases line up with TRBD1. The CDR3 totals 14 residues. Germline V gives CDR1 MNHEY, CDR2 SMNVEV (reference sequence). The CDR3 DNA follows: TGTGCCAGCAGTGTATCCGGGACAGGGAACATTCAGTACTTC. Translation: CASSVSGTGNIQYF.

The CDR3 sequence is CASSVIGQRDTEAFF. The CDR3 DNA follows: TGTGCCAGCAGCGTCATAGGACAGAGGGACACTGAAGCTTTCTTT. This rearrangement joins TRBV9 to TRBJ1-1; TRBD1 might be the D (6 bases). Germline loops: CDR1 SGDLS, CDR2 YYNGEE. The CDR3 has 15 residues. Between the trimmed V and J ends, which lost 2 bases and 3 bases, there was a span of 14 bases.

The gene calls are TRBV18 and TRBJ2-2, with 7 bases fitting TRBD2. V lost 0 bases, J lost 4 bases, and 5 bases stayed unmatched. CDR1 and CDR2 from the germline V gene are KGHSH and LQKENI. The CDR3 sequence is 16 residues long. CDR3 amino acids: CASSPPGGDRTGELFF. CDR3 DNA sequence: TGTGCCAGCTCACCACCGGGGGGGGATCGCACCGGGGAGCTGTTTTTT.

V and J are TRBV5-6 and TRBJ2-1; possibly TRBD1 or TRBD2 for D (5 bases each). The CDR3 extends over 15 amino acids. The V end was cut by 0 bases, the J end by 10 bases, with 17 bases between. The germline gives CDR1 SGHDT, CDR2 YYEEEE. CDR3 DNA: TGTGCCAGCAGCTTGGTTGGGGCTACGAGGGGAGAGCAGTTCTTC. Protein sequence: CASSLVGATRGEQFF.

V is TRBV9 and J is TRBJ2-7, with D perhaps TRBD1 (6 bases). The CDR3 has 14 amino acids. Germline values: CDR1 SGDLS, CDR2 YYNGEE. V lost 0 bases and J 0 bases, leaving 7 bases between the germline ends. CDR3 nucleotides: TGTGCCAGCAGCGTAGGGGACATCTCCTACGAGCAGTACTTC. Translated: CASSVGDISYEQYF.

The chain employs TRBV7-6 and TRBJ2-7; 8 bases line up with TRBD1. The CDR3 consists of 17 residues. From germline, CDR1 is SGHVS and CDR2 FNYEAQ. V shed 1 base, J shed 3 bases, and the junction held 11 bases outside the gene matches. The CDR3 sequence is CASSLEGRGQGRYEQYF. CDR3 DNA: TGTGCCAGCAGCTTAGAAGGCCGAGGACAGGGCCGCTACGAGCAGTACTTC.

The rearrangement links TRBV5-1 to TRBJ2-1; 8 nucleotides align to TRBD1. Trimming removed 4 bases from V and 15 bases from J; junction bases left unmatched: 12. Germline CDR1 is SGHRS and CDR2 is YFSETQ. The CDR3 has 13 residues. This CDR3 reads CASSPGTGGFVFF. CDR3 coding DNA: TGCGCCAGCAGCCCGGGGACAGGTGGTTTCGTGTTCTTC.

The rearrangement joins TRBV30 to TRBJ1-2; the D is unclear. The CDR3 contains 17 residues. Germline CDR1 is GTSNPN and CDR2 is SVGIG (reference sequence). The V end lost 0 bases, the J end lost 4 bases, and 21 bases lay between the germline ends. CDR3 DNA sequence: TGTGCCTGGAGTGTGAAGCCCGAAGTAAGTGTGGGCTATGGCTACACCTTC. This gives the protein CAWSVKPEVSVGYGYTF. The full variable domain, its missing parts supplied by reference TRBV30 and TRBJ1-2, is SQTIHQWPATLVQPVGSPLSLECTVEGTSNPNLYWYRQAAGRGLQLLFYSVGIGQISSEVPQNLSASRPQDRQFILSSKKLLLSDSGFYLCAWSVKPEVSVGYGYTFGSGTRLTVV.

The chain combines TRBV19 with TRBJ1-2, with D unresolved. V lost 3 bases and J lost 4, with 9 bases in between. Germline lookup yields CDR1 LNHDA and CDR2 SQIVND (reference sequence). The CDR3 loop spans 13 amino acids. The CDR3 sequence is CASSIRKTYGYTF. CDR3 bases: TGTGCCAGTAGTATTCGAAAGACCTATGGCTACACCTTC.

The J gene is TRBJ1-1, the V gene TRBV11-1, with 9 bases that match TRBD1. The CDR3 covers 15 residues. After removal of 3 bases from V and 2 bases from J, the junction contained 4 bases not matched to a gene. Germline CDR1 and CDR2: SGHAT and FQDESV (reference sequence). DNA for the CDR3: TGTGCCAGCAGCTTCAGACAGGGGGGAAACACTGAAGCTTTCTTT. It is translated as CASSFRQGGNTEAFF.

This rearrangement joins TRBV11-3 to TRBJ2-1; D perhaps matches TRBD1 (5 bases). CDR3 size: 14 residues. The V end lost 6 bases, the J end lost 0 bases, and 9 bases lay between the germline ends. Germline CDR1 is SGHNT and CDR2 is YENEEA. The CDR3 coding sequence is TGTGCCAGCAGACCCGACAGCTCCTACAATGAGCAGTTCTTC. It is translated as CASRPDSSYNEQFF.

V is TRBV19 and J is TRBJ1-6, with D unresolved. Trimming stripped 7 bases from V and 3 bases from J, with 7 bases between. Germline V gene lookup returns CDR1 LNHDA and CDR2 SQIVND (reference sequence). The length of the CDR3 is 13 residues. The CDR3 DNA follows: TGTGCCAGTAAGGCCCTCTATAATTCACCCCTCCACTTT. Its translation: CASKALYNSPLHF.

The chain carries TRBV2 and TRBJ2-3, with 10 bases identical to TRBD2. The CDR3 sequence is 16 residues long. J gave up 4 bases and V 6 bases, and 10 bases lay outside the gene matches. Germline V gives CDR1 SNHLY, CDR2 FYNNEI. CDR3 in DNA: TGTGCCAGCAGAAAGCGGGGGGGCTTAAGGGCAGATACGCAGTATTTT. Its translation is CASRKRGGLRADTQYF.